One TCR beta chain is described in this entry. V trimming: 6 bases; J trimming: 5 bases; junction bases outside the gene matches: 3. The germline CDR1 and CDR2 sequences are LNHDA and SQIVND (reference sequence). The CDR3 covers 13 residues. Stated time point: pretreatment peripheral blood. Each patient gave between 1 and 8 samples, pretreatment and on-treatment. These data belong to a study of PD-L1 blockade in urothelial cancer. Only in-frame clones appear in the TCRdb table, and some are missing; sequencing was by immunoSEQ multiplex PCR. The sample carries around 66,000 clones, approximately 80% recorded once.

This sequence joins TRBV19 and TRBJ1-5, with 8 nucleotides matching TRBD1. The TCR originated in a man aged 65 to 79 with urothelial cancer. The sample here was PBMCs, taken around atezolizumab (anti-PD-L1) treatment. DNA of the CDR3: TGTGCCAGTAGGAAACAGGGGGATCAGCCCCAGCATTTT. Translating it yields CASRKQGDQPQHF.